The rows below give T cell receptor beta chains drawn from one sample of a study of cytomegalovirus exposure and HLA in healthy donors. Method: immunoSEQ multiplex PCR; TCRdb's copy keeps in-frame clones and lacks some. The sample has 260,000 or so clones, approximately 87% seen once. Sequenced: PBMCs. The receptors were gathered from a woman younger than 35 in good health and CMV-seronegative. Each CDR3 is given with its conserved first and last residue. Each record gives: clone size, D gene, J gene, V gene, CDR3 protein, CDR3 DNA. D genes are given only for firm matches. A clone size is listed for some rows: how often the clone was seen (once, few, many), or a class if it is expanded.

>-|-|TRBJ2-3|TRBV5-4
CASSLATVTDTQYF
TGTGCCAGCAGCTTGGCGACAGTCACAGATACGCAGTATTTT
>-|-|TRBJ2-7|TRBV27
CASRLLGSENYEQYF
TGTGCCAGCCGGCTCCTAGGTAGCGAGAACTACGAGCAGTACTTC
>-|TRBD1|TRBJ1-1|TRBV5-1
CASSLTLGQPNTEAFF
TGCGCCAGCAGCTTGACCCTGGGACAGCCGAACACTGAAGCTTTCTTT
>-|-|TRBJ1-5|TRBV28
CASSPRTNQPQHF
TGTGCCAGCAGCCCGAGGACAAATCAGCCCCAGCATTTT
>-|TRBD2|TRBJ2-1|TRBV9
CASSAMGGATNEQFF
TGTGCCAGCAGCGCTATGGGAGGGGCTACCAATGAGCAGTTCTTC
>-|-|TRBJ1-2|TRBV14
CASSQDQWQGFESYYGYTF
TGTGCCAGCAGCCAAGATCAGTGGCAGGGTTTTGAGTCTTACTATGGCTACACCTTC
>-|TRBD1|TRBJ1-5|TRBV28
CASSYRRGQQPQHF
TGTGCCAGCAGCTACCGTAGGGGGCAACAGCCCCAGCATTTT
>-|-|TRBJ1-2|TRBV4-1
CASSQAGRISGYTF
TGCGCCAGCAGCCAAGCTGGCAGGATCTCTGGCTACACCTTC
>-|-|TRBJ2-3|TRBV5-6
CASSSDRISTDTQYF
TGTGCCAGCAGCTCAGACAGGATTAGCACAGATACGCAGTATTTT
>-|TRBD2|TRBJ2-7|TRBV7-9
CASSLPGGWLAGAYEQYF
TGTGCCAGCAGTCTACCCGGCGGATGGCTAGCGGGAGCCTACGAGCAGTACTTC
>-|TRBD1|TRBJ1-5|TRBV6-5
CASRSTGGGFAF
TGTGCCAGCAGGTCGACAGGGGGAGGTTTCGCCTTT
>-|-|TRBJ1-4|TRBV30
CAWSVGAQMFF
TGTGCCTGGAGTGTGGGAGCGCAGATGTTTTTT
>-|-|TRBJ2-3|TRBV28
CASSKEGAGSDTQYF
TGTGCCAGCAGTAAGGAGGGGGCCGGCTCAGATACGCAGTATTTT
>-|-|TRBJ2-1|TRBV4-1
CASSQGEWGYNEQFF
TGCGCCAGCAGTCAAGGGGAGTGGGGATACAATGAGCAGTTCTTC
>-|TRBD2|TRBJ2-3|TRBV11-2
CASSLRRERTDTQYF
TGTGCCAGCAGCTTACGGCGGGAGCGCACAGATACGCAGTATTTT
>-|-|TRBJ1-2|TRBV6-5
CASRTIRAGNYGYTF
TGTGCCAGCAGAACTATACGGGCAGGGAACTATGGCTACACCTTC
>-|TRBD1|TRBJ2-1|TRBV15
CATSSSGTGMERGYNEQFF
TGTGCCACCAGTAGTTCCGGGACAGGGATGGAGAGGGGGTACAATGAGCAGTTCTTC
>-|-|TRBJ2-5|TRBV2
CASRQVDQYF
TGTGCCAGCAGACAGGTCGACCAGTACTTC
>-|TRBD2|TRBJ2-6|TRBV9
CASSAHSGTSGRDGANVLTF
TGTGCCAGCAGCGCACACTCCGGGACTAGCGGGAGAGATGGGGCCAACGTCCTGACTTTC
>-|-|TRBJ2-7|TRBV28
CASIPAGQASYEQYF
TGTGCCAGTATACCCGCCGGCCAGGCGTCCTACGAGCAGTACTTC
>-|-|TRBJ2-7|TRBV6-1
CASGKAAGHSYEQYF
TGTGCCAGCGGAAAAGCGGCGGGTCACTCCTACGAGCAGTACTTC
>-|TRBD1|TRBJ1-2|TRBV11-2
CASSAGGSLYGYTF
TGTGCCAGCAGCGCAGGGGGGAGTTTGTATGGCTACACCTTC
>-|TRBD2|TRBJ2-7|TRBV14
CASSQEGQLAGHYEQYF
TGTGCCAGCAGCCAAGAAGGGCAACTAGCGGGCCATTACGAGCAGTACTTC
>once|-|TRBJ2-1|TRBV28
CASRPRFGGRDEQFF
TGTGCCAGCAGACCCCGTTTCGGAGGTCGGGATGAGCAGTTCTTC
>-|-|TRBJ1-2|TRBV28
CASTEIKPVIRYGYTF
TGTGCCAGCACCGAAATAAAGCCCGTAATTCGCTATGGCTACACCTTC
>-|-|TRBJ2-2|TRBV9
CASSVETPLNTGELFF
TGTGCCAGCAGCGTAGAGACTCCCCTTAACACCGGGGAGCTGTTTTTT
>-|-|TRBJ1-2|TRBV2
CASESHNYGYTF
TGTGCCAGCGAGTCCCATAACTATGGCTACACCTTC
>-|TRBD2|TRBJ2-7|TRBV10-3
CAITSGDYEQYF
TGTGCCATCACTAGCGGGGATTACGAGCAGTACTTC
>-|-|TRBJ2-1|TRBV2
CASKPGGPGSYNEQFF
TGTGCCAGCAAACCCGGGGGTCCCGGCTCCTACAATGAGCAGTTCTTC
>-|-|TRBJ2-1|TRBV28
CASSFRGGQFF
TGTGCCAGCAGTTTCCGGGGAGGTCAGTTCTTC
>-|TRBD2|TRBJ2-1|TRBV29-1
CSVFLLAGDYNEQFF
TGCAGCGTTTTCCTTCTTGCGGGAGATTACAATGAGCAGTTCTTC
>-|TRBD2|TRBJ2-1|TRBV30
CAWRPLAGAGYNEQFF
TGTGCCTGGAGACCACTAGCGGGAGCGGGCTACAATGAGCAGTTCTTC
>-|-|TRBJ1-6|TRBV27
CASSIDRNSPLHF
TGTGCCAGCAGTATCGACAGGAATTCACCCCTCCACTTT
>-|TRBD1|TRBJ2-7|TRBV28
CASRPDRDKLYEQYF
TGTGCCAGCAGGCCCGACAGGGATAAACTCTACGAGCAGTACTTC
>-|TRBD1|TRBJ2-2|TRBV28
CASSPGQMTGELFF
TGTGCCAGCAGCCCGGGACAGATGACCGGGGAGCTGTTTTTT
>once|-|TRBJ1-3|TRBV6-1
CASSGGQPLSGNTIYF
TGTGCCAGCAGTGGCGGACAGCCACTCTCTGGAAACACCATATATTTT
>-|TRBD1|TRBJ1-4|TRBV27
CASSLSQTGYEKLFF
TGTGCCAGCAGTTTATCGCAGACAGGGTATGAAAAACTGTTTTTT
>-|-|TRBJ1-2|TRBV12-5
CASGSPTDPPNYGYTF
TGTGCTAGTGGTTCCCCAACAGACCCACCGAACTATGGCTACACCTTC
>-|-|TRBJ2-1|TRBV15
CATSRDMDSLGFF
TGTGCCACCAGCAGAGATATGGACTCTCTGGGGTTCTTC
>-|-|TRBJ2-5|TRBV15
CATSRGIAGTPGSETQYF
TGTGCCACCAGCAGAGGGATCGCGGGGACGCCCGGAAGCGAGACCCAGTACTTC